This T cell receptor beta chain was captured in a study of shared clonotypes between healthy human individuals. General observations from the study: Against clonotypes common to all four donors, non-shared ones had lower generation probabilities.

Germline V lookup: CDR1 WNHNN, CDR2 SYGVQD (reference sequence). The CDR3 length is 16 residues. After removal of 3 bases from V and 2 bases from J, the junction contained 6 bases not matched to a gene. Some clones are missing from TCRdb's copy, which holds only in-frame ones; the method was immunoSEQ multiplex PCR. Counted here are around 1.5 million clones, under 99% occurring once; the ten biggest clones make up roughly 0.45%. Worth noting for this clone: Its specificity is not known.

The V call is TRBV10-1, the J call TRBJ2-3, with TRBD2 matching over 9 bases. The sequencing input was naive CD4+ T cells sorted from blood. Regarding subset: CD45RA+ positively selected. This clonotype originated in a man younger than 40 in good health. CDR3 sequence: CASSDGLAGHTDTQYF. DNA of the CDR3: TGCGCCAGCAGTGATGGCCTAGCGGGACACACAGATACGCAGTATTTT.